This entry lists 19 T cell receptor beta chains sequenced from one sample in a study of beta chain features in type 1 diabetes. TCRB transcripts that were expressed got sequenced, as all of the isolated RNA had been reverse transcribed. Data came from immunoSEQ multiplex PCR; TCRdb stores just in-frame clones and leaves some out. The sample records under 450,000 clones, 11% to 15% being singletons. Source material: naive CD4+ T cells from blood. These receptors originate from a man in his thirties or forties in good health.

The gene calls are TRBV23-1 and TRBJ2-7; TRBD2 matches at 9 bases. TRBV23-1 is given ORF status, its function remaining uncertain. V was pared by 0 bases and J by 3 bases, with 15 bases of the junction left unmatched. The CDR3 runs 19 residues. This CDR3 reads CASSQSSVAGAHRSYEQYV. As DNA, the CDR3 is TGCGCCAGCAGTCAATCGTCGGTAGCGGGAGCCCATAGAAGCTACGAGCAGTACGTC.

This clone was seen only a few times. The chain is built from TRBV5-8 and TRBJ1-3; no clear D. Trimming removed 6 bases at V and 0 bases at J, with 19 bases between. Per germline, CDR1 SGHTS and CDR2 YDEGEE. The CDR3 is 17 residues long. CDR3 protein: CASIPGRLWLSGNTIYF. CDR3 DNA sequence: TGTGCCAGCATACCGGGCAGGCTCTGGCTCTCTGGAAACACCATATATTTT.

The CDR3 reads CASSRGTALTDTQYF. CDR3 in DNA: TGTGCCAGCAGCCGCGGGACAGCACTCACAGATACGCAGTATTTT. The V call is TRBV27, the J call TRBJ2-3; tentatively, D is TRBD1 (7 bases). The CDR3 contains 15 residues. The germline gives CDR1 MNHEY, CDR2 SMNVEV (reference sequence). V was trimmed by 6 bases and J by 2 bases, leaving 15 bases between them.

V and J are TRBV6-5 and TRBJ1-6; no definite D call. The CDR3 loop spans 14 amino acids. Germline V gene data show CDR1 as MNHEY and CDR2 as SVGAGI. The germline V and J ends were trimmed by 1 base and 8 bases, with 9 bases remaining between them. In DNA, the CDR3 is TGTGCCAGCAGTTACTTCCAGTCGGATTCACCCCTCCACTTT. It specifies CASSYFQSDSPLHF.

The genes are TRBV4-3 and TRBJ2-3; the match to TRBD1 covers 8 bases. This CDR3 comprises 15 residues. The V gene's germline CDR1 is LGHNA and CDR2 YSLEER. J gave up 1 base and V 2 bases, and 2 bases lay outside the gene matches. CDR3 in DNA: TGCGCCAGCAGCCAACCGGGACAGGGCACAGATACGCAGTATTTT. This codes for CASSQPGQGTDTQYF.

In its sample, this clone was seen a few times. The chain carries TRBV6-6 and TRBJ1-4; no definite D call. The CDR3 has 12 residues. Trimming took off 2 bases at V and 11 bases at J, with 9 bases between the two ends. From germline, CDR1 is MNHNY and CDR2 SVGAGI (reference sequence). The CDR3 coding sequence is TGTGCCAGCAGTTACGAGGGTTGGAAACTGTTTTTT. Translated: CASSYEGWKLFF.

This clone was picked up a small number of times. The chain is built from TRBV21-1 and TRBJ2-7; the D segment call TRBD1 is taken from the table without a DNA check. TRBV21-1 is recorded as a pseudogene. This CDR3 has 17 residues. The CDR3 nucleotides are TGTGCCAGCAGCAAAGTGTTCGTTGAGAGGACAGTCTACGAGCAGTACGTC. Its translation: CASSKVFVERTVYEQYV.

Only a few counts were recorded for this clone. The chain has TRBV10-3 and TRBJ1-1, with TRBD1 matching 10 bases. The CDR3 sequence is 15 residues long. In germline, CDR1 is ENHRY, CDR2 SYGVKD. Unmatched junction bases numbered 10, after V lost 7 bases and J lost 5 bases. The CDR3 spells CAIKIDRGLETEAFF. In DNA form, the CDR3 reads TGTGCCATCAAGATAGACAGGGGGCTGGAGACTGAAGCTTTCTTT.

This clone has just a few counts. The chain joins TRBV19 to TRBJ1-2; 8 nucleotides agree with TRBD1. Per the germline V gene, CDR1 is LNHDA and CDR2 is SQIVND (reference sequence). V shed 3 bases, J shed 6 bases, and the junction held 3 bases outside the gene matches. The CDR3 runs 13 residues. The CDR3 bases are TGTGCCAGTAGTATGACAGGGGAAAATGGCTACACCTTC. This translates into CASSMTGENGYTF.

This clone has a handful of counts. The sample carries other DNA sequences with the same CDR3. V usage is TRBV5-6 and J usage is TRBJ2-3; D gene unclear. Trimming cost V 0 bases and J 0 bases, with 5 bases left between them. The CDR3 loop spans 14 amino acids. The germline CDR1 and CDR2 sequences are SGHDT and YYEEEE. CDR3 sequence (DNA): TGTGCCAGCAGCTTGGCGGTGAGCACAGATACGCAGTATTTT. Encoded protein: CASSLAVSTDTQYF.

The rearrangement links TRBV11-3 to TRBJ2-3; 10 bases align to TRBD2. Germline CDR1 and CDR2: SGHNT and YENEEA. The CDR3 is 14 residues long. The ends lost 6 bases at V and 1 base at J; junction bases unmatched: 1. The CDR3 protein is CASSLAGGTDTQYF. The CDR3 DNA is TGTGCCAGCAGTCTAGCGGGAGGCACAGATACGCAGTATTTT.

The chain joins TRBV14 to TRBJ1-5, with D unclear. Germline V lookup: CDR1 SGHDN, CDR2 FVKESK. V shed 4 bases and J shed 6 bases, with 13 bases lying between them. The CDR3 is 14 residues long. The CDR3 DNA reads as TGTGCCAGCAGCCCGCACCCTGAAGGTCAGCCCCAGCATTTT. It codes for CASSPHPEGQPQHF.

The rearrangement joins TRBV7-9 to TRBJ1-1; D may be TRBD1 (5 bases). CDR3 size: 12 residues. Between the trimmed V and J ends, which lost 5 bases and 6 bases, there was a span of 10 bases. The germline V gene encodes CDR1 SEHNR and CDR2 FQNEAQ (reference sequence). This CDR3 is CASSIQGSEAFF. CDR3 DNA sequence: TGTGCCAGCAGCATCCAGGGATCTGAAGCTTTCTTT.

V is TRBV4-2 and J is TRBJ1-1; D gene ambiguous. CDR1 is LGHNA and CDR2 is YNFKEQ in the germline V gene. V lost 0 bases, J lost 6 bases, and 11 bases lay in between. The CDR3 runs to 14 residues. CDR3 sequence (DNA): TGTGCCAGCAGCCAAGATGGAGGGTATCCTGAAGCTTTCTTT. This encodes CASSQDGGYPEAFF.

This clone has a handful of counts. The gene calls are TRBV2 and TRBJ2-3; D not resolved. The V and J ends lost 7 bases and 5 bases respectively, with 10 bases between them. Germline CDR1 and CDR2: SNHLY and FYNNEI. The CDR3 totals 12 residues. CDR3 coding DNA: TGTGCCAGCAACGAGAGAATAGATACGCAGTATTTT. It translates to CASNERIDTQYF.

This chain uses TRBV2 with TRBJ2-1; D is undetermined. The CDR3 sequence is 13 residues long. V gave up 5 bases and J gave up 0 bases, with 5 bases separating them. Germline lookup yields CDR1 SNHLY and CDR2 FYNNEI. CDR3 sequence (DNA): TGTGCCAGCAGTACAAGCTCCTACAATGAGCAGTTCTTC. It yields the protein CASSTSSYNEQFF.

The gene calls are TRBV27 and TRBJ1-1; TRBD1 is a possible D gene (5 bases). Germline V gene sequence: CDR1 MNHEY, CDR2 SMNVEV (reference sequence). Trimming left V 5 bases short and J 4 bases short, with 17 bases between. The CDR3 consists of 15 residues. The CDR3 DNA reads as TGTGCCAGCAGTCCCCGACGGATCGGGGGCACTGAAGCTTTCTTT. As protein: CASSPRRIGGTEAFF.

The chain combines TRBV15 with TRBJ2-1, with TRBD2 matching 11 bases. The CDR3 has 18 residues. Germline V gene sequence: CDR1 LNHNV, CDR2 YYDKDF (reference sequence). Losses at the gene ends were 3 bases for V and 7 bases for J; bases not matched to a gene: 14. The CDR3 sequence is CATSRPPGTSGLLNEQFF. The CDR3 DNA is TGTGCCACCAGCAGGCCTCCCGGGACTAGCGGACTTTTGAATGAGCAGTTCTTC.

There are a few counts of this clone. The chain combines TRBV9 with TRBJ2-1, with no clear D. V shed 1 base and J shed 4 bases, with 12 bases lying between them. The germline V gene has CDR1 SGDLS and CDR2 YYNGEE. This CDR3 is 15 amino acids long. The CDR3 here is CASSVSLKKYNEQFF. DNA for the CDR3: TGTGCCAGCAGCGTATCCCTCAAAAAGTACAATGAGCAGTTCTTC.